The next 15 T cell receptor beta chains were all read from a single sample in a study of T cell changes during pregnancy in multiple sclerosis. The protocol was immunoSEQ multiplex PCR, while the TCRdb copy is restricted to in-frame clones and leaves out a portion. This table holds 20,000 to 25,000 clones, 80% to 90% found once. This sample comprised CD8+ T cells from peripheral blood mononuclear cells, obtained in the first trimester of pregnancy. The receptor source for this set is a female donor in good health, enrolled as a control in a pregnancy study.

The chain joins TRBV5-1 to TRBJ1-1, with TRBD1 identical over 7 bases. V shed 2 bases, J shed 3 bases, and the junction held 4 bases outside the gene matches. From germline, CDR1 is SGHRS and CDR2 YFSETQ. The CDR3 runs 14 residues. The CDR3 DNA reads as TGCGCCAGCAGCTTTCGTACAGGGGACACTGAAGCTTTCTTT. Translation gives CASSFRTGDTEAFF.

The chain employs TRBV4-3 and TRBJ2-1; D may be TRBD2 (5 bases). V was cut by 0 bases and J by 1 base, with 10 bases left in between. The CDR3 length is 16 residues. Per germline, CDR1 LGHNA and CDR2 YSLEER. For the CDR3, the DNA is TGCGCCAGCAGCCAAGATGGGCGAGGGTCCTACAATGAGCAGTTCTTC. Its protein product is CASSQDGRGSYNEQFF.

Written as DNA, the CDR3 is TGTGCCAGCAGCGTAGCTGGGAGGGGGGCTGAAAAACTGTTTTTT. It encodes CASSVAGRGAEKLFF. The chain employs TRBV9 and TRBJ1-4; tentatively, D is TRBD1 (6 bases). Trimming removed 0 bases from V and 7 bases from J, with 13 bases in between. This CDR3 is 15 amino acids long. Per germline, CDR1 SGDLS and CDR2 YYNGEE.

V is TRBV15 and J is TRBJ2-3, with TRBD2 identical over 7 bases. Germline CDR1 and CDR2: LNHNV and YYDKDF (reference sequence). The CDR3 is 13 residues long. V was pared by 9 bases and J by 0 bases, with 3 bases of the junction left unmatched. CDR3 DNA sequence: TGTGCCACAGGACTAGTGAGCACAGATACGCAGTATTTT. Its protein is CATGLVSTDTQYF.

The J gene is TRBJ1-3, the V gene TRBV5-6; D uncertain. Per the germline V gene, CDR1 is SGHDT and CDR2 is YYEEEE. V was pared by 0 bases and J by 0 bases, with 7 bases between. This CDR3 has 15 amino acids. Here the CDR3 reads CASSLVGVSGNTIYF. The CDR3 coding sequence is TGTGCCAGCAGCTTGGTGGGAGTCTCTGGAAACACCATATATTTT.

V usage is TRBV4-3 and J usage is TRBJ2-5, with D perhaps TRBD1 (5 bases). Matching the DNA end better, TRBJ2-7 makes the J call doubtful. Germline assignment: CDR1 LGHNA and CDR2 YSLEER. The CDR3 consists of 14 residues. CDR3 loop: CASSQDGATYEQYF. CDR3 nucleotides: TGCGCCAGCAGCCAAGATGGGGCAACCTACGAGCAGTACTTC.

V and J are TRBV6-6 and TRBJ2-2; 11 nucleotides align to TRBD1. CDR1 is MNHNY, CDR2 SVGAGI, per germline (reference sequence). The CDR3 extends over 14 amino acids. J lost 5 bases, V lost 5 bases, and 1 base had no gene match. The CDR3 sequence: CASSGTGGTGELFF. In DNA, the CDR3 is TGTGCCAGCAGTGGGACAGGGGGAACCGGGGAGCTGTTTTTT.

This clone was detected only a few times. The chain employs TRBV7-9 and TRBJ1-1; the D gene is possibly TRBD1 (6 bases). The CDR3 is 12 amino acids. Germline V CDR1 and CDR2: SEHNR, FQNEAQ (reference sequence). Trimming stripped 5 bases from V and 8 bases from J, with 12 bases between. CDR3 sequence: CASSETGYEAFF. CDR3 bases: TGTGCCAGCAGCGAAACAGGGTACGAAGCTTTCTTT.

V and J are TRBV2 and TRBJ2-2; D unclear. The CDR3 has 14 residues. The V gene lost 3 bases and the J gene lost 3 bases, with 8 bases spanning the gap. Germline values: CDR1 SNHLY, CDR2 FYNNEI. The CDR3 DNA sequence: TGTGCCAGCAGTGAGTTACAGTACACCGGGGAGCTGTTTTTT. Translation: CASSELQYTGELFF.

The chain combines TRBV28 with TRBJ1-2; 7 bases agree with TRBD1. The CDR3 totals 14 residues. Germline V lookup: CDR1 MDHEN, CDR2 SYDVKM. The V segment lost 10 bases and the J segment 0 bases; nucleotides outside the gene matches: 8. The CDR3 bases are TGTGCCACGCCGTCAGGGGGGTCTAACTATGGCTACACCTTC. Translating it yields CATPSGGSNYGYTF.

The J gene is TRBJ2-2, the V gene TRBV4-3, with D perhaps matching TRBD1 (6 bases). Germline lookup yields CDR1 LGHNA and CDR2 YSLEER. CDR3 length equals 16 residues. Trimming pared 2 bases from V and 4 bases from J, leaving 14 bases between. CDR3 loop: CASSQWYRDTTGELFF. The CDR3 DNA is TGCGCCAGCAGCCAATGGTACCGGGACACCACCGGGGAGCTGTTTTTT.

The chain joins TRBV28 to TRBJ2-3; 10 nucleotides agree with TRBD1. With 10 bases clipped from V and 4 bases from J, the junction kept 8 bases outside the gene matches. Germline assignment: CDR1 MDHEN and CDR2 SYDVKM. The length of the CDR3 is 14 residues. The CDR3 DNA reads as TGTGCCACCCGGGGGGACAGGGGTTCAGATACGCAGTATTTT. Encoded protein: CATRGDRGSDTQYF.

The chain employs TRBV7-2 and TRBJ2-7; 10 nucleotides agree with TRBD2. The CDR3 is made up of 15 amino acids. The V segment lost 5 bases and the J segment 3 bases; nucleotides outside the gene matches: 7. From germline, CDR1 is SGHTA and CDR2 FQGNSA. The CDR3 coding sequence is TGTGCCAGCAGCGCTTGGACTAGCGGCCTCTACGAGCAGTACTTC. It specifies CASSAWTSGLYEQYF.

This clone was counted once. V gene TRBV25-1 combines with J gene TRBJ1-1; D is ambiguous. V dropped 3 bases and J dropped 2 bases, with 19 bases sitting between them. The CDR3 is made up of 17 amino acids. Looked up from germline, CDR1 is MGHDK and CDR2 is SYGVNS. Here the CDR3 reads CASSDVMLGAGNTEAFF. The CDR3 DNA is TGTGCCAGCAGTGATGTGATGCTGGGTGCGGGTAACACTGAAGCTTTCTTT. The variable domain in full, completed from reference TRBV25-1 and TRBJ1-1, reads EADIYQTPRYLVIGTGKKITLECSQTMGHDKMYWYQQDPGMELHLIHYSYGVNSTEKGDLSSESTVSRIRTEHFPLTLESARPSHTSQYLCASSDVMLGAGNTEAFFGQGTRLTVV.

The chain recombines TRBV6-5 with TRBJ1-6, with D hard to call. CDR3 length: 14 residues. CDR1 MNHEY and CDR2 SVGAGI come from the germline V gene. V lost 5 bases and J 7 bases, leaving 12 bases between the germline ends. The chain's CDR3 is CASSLPGNNSPLHF. The CDR3 DNA sequence: TGTGCCAGCAGTCTTCCGGGTAACAATTCACCCCTCCACTTT.